Following are 26 T cell receptor beta chains from one sample sequenced in a study of blood T cell repertoires in COVID-19 (dated by TCRdb to 2020 to 2022). The library was obtained by the immunoSEQ multiplex PCR assay. The immuneACCESS repertoire file appears here via TCRdb, limited to in-frame rearrangements. These files lack a portion of the clones; in checked studies, under half of the deficit traces to unresolved V genes, and the cause of the others is not known. This sample lists about 170,000 clones; 85% to 90% were detected once. The ten largest clones take up 0.58% of the sample. Material for sequencing was peripheral blood. The receptors shown here come from a man in his 60s with COVID-19, enrolled during active disease.

V is TRBV18 and J is TRBJ2-7; TRBD1 is a possible D gene (5 bases). From germline, CDR1 is KGHSH and CDR2 LQKENI. V gave up 2 bases and J gave up 4 bases, with 15 bases separating them. This CDR3 comprises 15 residues. CDR3 in DNA: TGTGCCAGCTCACCAGAACGAACAGGCACGTACGAGCAGTACTTC. Translated, it gives CASSPERTGTYEQYF. Full variable domain (rest looked up from reference TRBV18 and TRBJ2-7): NAGVMQNPRHLVRRRGQEARLRCSPMKGHSHVYWYRQLPEEGLKFMVYLQKENIIDESGMPKERFSAEFPKEGPSILRIQQVVRGDSAAYFCASSPERTGTYEQYFGPGTRLTVT.

This sequence joins TRBV19 and TRBJ1-2, with 8 bases aligning to TRBD1. Germline V gene lookup returns CDR1 LNHDA and CDR2 SQIVND (reference sequence). The CDR3 spans 14 residues. Trimming cost V 4 bases and J 6 bases; bases outside gene matches: 7. The CDR3 is CASSKGQGGNGYTF. The CDR3 nucleotides read TGTGCCAGTAGTAAAGGACAGGGAGGAAATGGCTACACCTTC.

V is TRBV11-2 and J is TRBJ1-3; D is uncertain. Germline V gives CDR1 SGHAT, CDR2 FQNNGV. The CDR3 is 15 residues long. The germline V and J ends were trimmed by 2 bases and 2 bases, with 10 bases remaining between them. CDR3 amino acids: CASSLILAAGNTIYF. CDR3 DNA sequence: TGTGCCAGCAGCTTAATCCTAGCGGCTGGAAACACCATATATTTT.

V usage is TRBV24-1 and J usage is TRBJ2-1; D perhaps matches TRBD2 (6 bases). V was trimmed by 2 bases and J by 3 bases, leaving 13 bases between them. This CDR3 is 16 amino acids long. Germline V gene lookup returns CDR1 KGHDR and CDR2 SFDVKD. Here the CDR3 DNA reads TGTGCCACCAGTGATTCCAAGCCCGGGAGCTACAATGAGCAGTTCTTC. The encoded protein is CATSDSKPGSYNEQFF.

This chain links TRBV28 with TRBJ2-1, with D tentatively TRBD2 (6 bases). CDR3 length: 14 amino acids. The V end lost 3 bases, the J end lost 5 bases, and 11 bases lay between the germline ends. Germline loops: CDR1 MDHEN, CDR2 SYDVKM. CDR3 in amino acids: CASSLGLENNEQFF. DNA for the CDR3: TGTGCCAGCAGTTTGGGACTGGAGAACAATGAGCAGTTCTTC.

This chain joins TRBV30 and TRBJ1-5; D possibly corresponds to TRBD1 (6 bases). CDR3 length equals 15 residues. Trimming stripped 2 bases from V and 3 bases from J, with 14 bases between. Per the germline V gene, CDR1 is GTSNPN and CDR2 is SVGIG (reference sequence). The CDR3 protein is CAWSPGHTANQPQHF. CDR3 in DNA: TGTGCCTGGAGTCCGGGACACACAGCCAATCAGCCCCAGCATTTT.

The rearrangement links TRBV18 to TRBJ1-5, with TRBD1 matching 7 bases. This CDR3 contains 17 residues. V was pared by 2 bases and J by 2 bases, with 9 bases of the junction left unmatched. CDR1 and CDR2 from the germline V gene are KGHSH and LQKENI. The CDR3 nucleotides read TGTGCCAGCTCACCATCGATTTCTGGGACAGGCAATCAGCCCCAGCATTTT. It yields the protein CASSPSISGTGNQPQHF.

The chain combines TRBV30 with TRBJ1-2, with 9 bases identical to TRBD1. V dropped 4 bases and J dropped 7; count of bases not matched to a gene: 7. This CDR3 region has 13 residues. Germline assignment: CDR1 GTSNPN and CDR2 SVGIG (reference sequence). CDR3 loop: CAWTSQGAGGYTF. The CDR3 region has the DNA TGTGCCTGGACCTCACAGGGGGCAGGTGGCTACACCTTC.

The genes are TRBV7-2 and TRBJ1-1; maybe TRBD1 (5 bases). Germline V gene lookup returns CDR1 SGHTA and CDR2 FQGNSA. The CDR3 contains 14 residues. Trimming removed 5 bases at V and 0 bases at J, with 10 bases between. The CDR3 region has the DNA TGTGCCAGCAGCCACGGGGGACTGAACACTGAAGCTTTCTTT. This sequence encodes CASSHGGLNTEAFF.

V gene TRBV7-2 combines with J gene TRBJ1-5; a weak D match, TRBD1 (6 bases). CDR1 and CDR2 from the germline V gene are SGHTA and FQGNSA. V lost 4 bases, J lost 1 base, and 11 bases lay in between. This CDR3 has 15 residues. CDR3 sequence: CASSSQTGSNQPQHF. CDR3 nucleotide sequence: TGTGCCAGCAGCTCACAGACAGGAAGCAATCAGCCCCAGCATTTT.

The CDR3 is CATSDLSAQGFSKETQYF. CDR3 DNA: TGTGCCACCAGTGATTTGAGTGCCCAGGGGTTTTCGAAAGAGACCCAGTACTTC. This chain links TRBV24-1 with TRBJ2-5; TRBD1 is a possible D gene (6 bases). V was clipped by 0 bases and J by 3 bases, with 19 bases between them. CDR3 size: 18 residues. Per germline, CDR1 KGHDR and CDR2 SFDVKD.

This clone was seen once. The DNA of the CDR3 is TGTGCCAGCAGCTTGTACGTAGTCGCAGCGACGTCGGGAAACACCATATATTTT. It encodes CASSLYVVAATSGNTIYF. V is TRBV5-8 and J is TRBJ1-3, with unresolved D. Germline CDR1 is SGHTS and CDR2 is YDEGEE. The V end was cut by 1 base, the J end by 4 bases, with 21 bases between. This CDR3 has 18 amino acids.

The chain is built from TRBV7-6 and TRBJ2-2; 9 nucleotides agree with TRBD1. The ends lost 5 bases at V and 0 bases at J; junction bases unmatched: 7. This CDR3 is 17 amino acids long. The germline V gene encodes CDR1 SGHVS and CDR2 FNYEAQ. The CDR3 DNA sequence: TGTGCCAGCAGCCCAAGACAGGGGGACTCGAACACCGGGGAGCTGTTTTTT. As protein: CASSPRQGDSNTGELFF.

The chain combines TRBV19 with TRBJ1-5; 7 positions agree with TRBD1. Per the germline V gene, CDR1 is LNHDA and CDR2 is SQIVND (reference sequence). V lost 2 bases, J lost 1 base, and 2 bases stayed unmatched. The CDR3 has 15 amino acids. The CDR3 is CASSIQTGSNQPQHF. The CDR3 coding sequence is TGTGCCAGTAGTATACAGACAGGGAGCAATCAGCCCCAGCATTTT.

The rearrangement joins TRBV6-5 to TRBJ1-6, with 7 bases that match TRBD1. The CDR3 is 14 amino acids. The germline V gene has CDR1 MNHEY and CDR2 SVGAGI. V shed 6 bases and J 8 bases; nucleotides not matched to a gene: 7. CDR3 protein: CASRSQGNYSPLHF. CDR3 DNA sequence: TGTGCCAGCAGGTCACAGGGGAACTATTCACCCCTCCACTTT.

The count of this clone is one. V gene TRBV6-5 combines with J gene TRBJ1-4; D is undetermined. The length of the CDR3 is 15 residues. Per the germline V gene, CDR1 is MNHEY and CDR2 is SVGAGI. Trimming left V 5 bases short and J 4 bases short, with 14 bases between. CDR3 coding DNA: TGTGCCAGCAGTAATAATATTTTCGTTAATGAAAAACTGTTTTTT. Its protein is CASSNNIFVNEKLFF.

The J gene is TRBJ1-1, the V gene TRBV6-2 or TRBV6-3; a possible D gene is TRBD1 (6 bases). CDR1 MNHEY and CDR2 SVGEGT come from the germline V gene. This CDR3 comprises 14 residues. Trimming removed 5 bases from V and 7 bases from J, with 17 bases in between. The DNA of the CDR3 is TGTGCCAGCAGTCGTAACACAGAGGGACATGAAGCTTTCTTT. Amino acids: CASSRNTEGHEAFF.

The V and J genes are TRBV6-6 and TRBJ2-1, with 10 bases identical to TRBD1. With V trimmed by 5 bases and J by 8 bases, 9 bases remained unmatched. The CDR3 contains 15 residues. Looked up from germline, CDR1 is MNHNY and CDR2 is SVGAGI (reference sequence). CDR3 in DNA: TGTGCCAGCAGTAACCGGGACAGGGGCGTCTATGAGCAGTTCTTC. Translation gives CASSNRDRGVYEQFF.

The chain recombines TRBV5-1 with TRBJ1-1, with 9 positions matching TRBD1. Looked up from germline, CDR1 is SGHRS and CDR2 is YFSETQ. The V and J ends lost 4 bases and 4 bases, in that order; junction bases with no gene match: 8. The CDR3 sequence is 15 residues long. DNA of the CDR3: TGCGCCAGCAGCGGACAACAGGGGGCCGGCACTGAAGCTTTCTTT. It specifies CASSGQQGAGTEAFF.

This chain joins TRBV3-1 (or the pseudogene TRBV3-2) and TRBJ1-1; maybe TRBD1 (5 bases). CDR3 size: 13 residues. From germline, CDR1 is LGHDT and CDR2 YNNKEL (reference sequence). Trimming pared 2 bases from V and 1 base from J, leaving 5 bases between. The CDR3 spells CASSQTGNTEAFF. The CDR3 DNA reads as TGTGCCAGCAGCCAAACAGGGAACACTGAAGCTTTCTTT.

The rearrangement uses TRBV11-3 and TRBJ2-1; TRBD2 is a possible D gene (5 bases). The CDR3 loop spans 13 amino acids. Germline V lookup: CDR1 SGHNT, CDR2 YENEEA. V dropped 5 bases and J dropped 9 bases, with 14 bases sitting between them. This CDR3 reads CASSPAGVGEQFF. The CDR3 coding sequence is TGTGCCAGCAGCCCTGCGGGCGTTGGTGAGCAGTTCTTC.

The chain recombines TRBV28 with TRBJ1-2, with D possibly being TRBD1 (6 bases). The germline V gene encodes CDR1 MDHEN and CDR2 SYDVKM. This CDR3 is 14 amino acids long. Trimming stripped 6 bases from V and 4 bases from J, with 15 bases between. DNA for the CDR3: TGTGCCAGCAGCCTACACACAGGGCCCTATGGCTACACCTTC. Translated, it gives CASSLHTGPYGYTF.

V gene TRBV6-5 combines with J gene TRBJ2-5; D may be TRBD2 (8 bases). From germline, CDR1 is MNHEY and CDR2 SVGAGI. V was pared by 5 bases and J by 8 bases, with 18 bases between. The CDR3 is made up of 14 amino acids. CDR3 region: CASSRREGAVTQYF. The CDR3 DNA reads as TGTGCCAGCAGTCGTCGGGAGGGGGCTGTTACCCAGTACTTC.

A few counts support this clone. The chain has TRBV18 and TRBJ1-6; TRBD1 aligns across 8 bases. Germline loops: CDR1 KGHSH, CDR2 LQKENI. The CDR3 runs 17 residues. Trimming took 6 bases from V and 7 from J; bases not matched to a gene: 14. The CDR3 bases are TGTGCCAGCTCCCCGGCTAGCGGACAGGGAAGGAATTCACCCCTCCACTTT. Translated: CASSPASGQGRNSPLHF.

The chain recombines TRBV14 with TRBJ2-7; tentatively, D is TRBD1 (5 bases). The CDR3 sequence is 14 residues long. Germline assignment: CDR1 SGHDN and CDR2 FVKESK. The germline V and J ends were trimmed by 4 bases and 2 bases, with 12 bases remaining between them. The CDR3 DNA sequence: TGTGCCAGCAGCCGCACGACAGCTCCCTACGAGCAGTACTTC. Its protein product is CASSRTTAPYEQYF.

The CDR3 loop is CASTDRVEGEKLFF. CDR3 nucleotides: TGTGCCAGCACCGACAGGGTAGAGGGTGAAAAACTGTTTTTT. This rearrangement joins TRBV28 to TRBJ1-4, with 7 nucleotides matching TRBD1. CDR3 size: 14 residues. Germline CDR1 is MDHEN and CDR2 is SYDVKM. J gave up 7 bases and V 7 bases, and 9 bases lay outside the gene matches.